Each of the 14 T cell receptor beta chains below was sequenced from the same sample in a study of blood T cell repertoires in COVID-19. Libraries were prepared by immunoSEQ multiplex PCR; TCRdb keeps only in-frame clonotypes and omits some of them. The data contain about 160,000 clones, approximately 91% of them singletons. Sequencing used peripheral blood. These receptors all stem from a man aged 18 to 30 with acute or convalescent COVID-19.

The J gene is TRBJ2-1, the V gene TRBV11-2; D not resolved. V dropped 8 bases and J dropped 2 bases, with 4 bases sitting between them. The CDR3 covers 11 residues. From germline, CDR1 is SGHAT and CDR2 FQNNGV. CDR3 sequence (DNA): TGTGCCAGCCGGGCCTACAATGAGCAGTTCTTC. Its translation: CASRAYNEQFF.

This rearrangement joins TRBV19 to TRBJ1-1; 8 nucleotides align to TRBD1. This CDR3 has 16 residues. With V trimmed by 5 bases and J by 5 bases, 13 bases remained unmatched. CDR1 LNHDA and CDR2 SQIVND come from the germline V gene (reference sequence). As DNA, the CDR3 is TGTGCCAGTAGTCCCCAACCTGACAGGGGTGTTACTGAAGCTTTCTTT. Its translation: CASSPQPDRGVTEAFF.

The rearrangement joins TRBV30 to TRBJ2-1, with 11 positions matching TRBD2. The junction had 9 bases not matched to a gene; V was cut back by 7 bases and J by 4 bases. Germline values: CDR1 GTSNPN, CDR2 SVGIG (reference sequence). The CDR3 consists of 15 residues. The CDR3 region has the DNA TGTGCCTTTCATGCTAGCGGGAGGCCTTACAATGAGCAGTTCTTC. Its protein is CAFHASGRPYNEQFF. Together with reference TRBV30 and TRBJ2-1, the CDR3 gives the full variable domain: SQTIHQWPATLVQPVGSPLSLECTVEGTSNPNLYWYRQAAGRGLQLLFYSVGIGQISSEVPQNLSASRPQDRQFILSSKKLLLSDSGFYLCAFHASGRPYNEQFFGPGTRLTVL.

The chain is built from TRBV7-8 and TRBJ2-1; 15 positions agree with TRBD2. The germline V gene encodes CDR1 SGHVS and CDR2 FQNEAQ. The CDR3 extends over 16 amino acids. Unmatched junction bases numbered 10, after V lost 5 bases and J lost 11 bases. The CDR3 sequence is CASSRTIGLAGGQQFF. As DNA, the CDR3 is TGTGCCAGCAGCCGGACGATCGGACTAGCGGGGGGGCAGCAGTTCTTC. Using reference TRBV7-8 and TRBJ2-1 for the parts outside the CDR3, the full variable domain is GAGVSQSPRYKVAKRGQDVALRCDPISGHVSLFWYQQALGQGPEFLTYFQNEAQLDKSGLPSDRFFAERPEGSVSTLKIQRTQQEDSAVYLCASSRTIGLAGGQQFFGPGTRLTVL.

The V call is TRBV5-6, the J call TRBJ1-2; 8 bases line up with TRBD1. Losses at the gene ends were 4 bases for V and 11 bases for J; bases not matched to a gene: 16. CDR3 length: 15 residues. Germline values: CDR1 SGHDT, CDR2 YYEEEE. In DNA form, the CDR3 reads TGTGCCAGCAGCCGTTGGGACAGGCCCTTGCTGGGTTACACCTTC. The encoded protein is CASSRWDRPLLGYTF. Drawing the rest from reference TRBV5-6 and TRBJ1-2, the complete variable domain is DAGVTQSPTHLIKTRGQQVTLRCSPKSGHDTVSWYQQALGQGPQFIFQYYEEEERQRGNFPDRFSGHQFPNYSSELNVNALLLGDSALYLCASSRWDRPLLGYTFGSGTRLTVV.

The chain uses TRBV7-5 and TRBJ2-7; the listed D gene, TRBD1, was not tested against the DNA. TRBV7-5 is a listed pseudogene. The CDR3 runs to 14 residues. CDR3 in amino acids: CARSLQGGSGEQYF. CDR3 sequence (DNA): TGTGCCAGAAGCCTCCAGGGGGGATCTGGCGAGCAGTACTTC.

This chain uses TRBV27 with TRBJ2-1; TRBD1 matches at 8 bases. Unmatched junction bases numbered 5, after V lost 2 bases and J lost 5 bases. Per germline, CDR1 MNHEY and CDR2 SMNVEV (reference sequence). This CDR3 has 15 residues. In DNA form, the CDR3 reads TGTGCCAGCAGTTTAGGACAGGGTTGGCACAATGAGCAGTTCTTC. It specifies CASSLGQGWHNEQFF.

The CDR3 region has the DNA TGTGCCAGCAGCCTCAGGGGCCCCTTCTATGGCTACACCTTC. Protein sequence: CASSLRGPFYGYTF. This rearrangement joins TRBV14 to TRBJ1-2, with a weak D call TRBD1 (6 bases). Germline values: CDR1 SGHDN, CDR2 FVKESK. The ends were cut back, 4 bases at V and 4 bases at J, with 13 bases in the middle. The CDR3 is 14 amino acids.

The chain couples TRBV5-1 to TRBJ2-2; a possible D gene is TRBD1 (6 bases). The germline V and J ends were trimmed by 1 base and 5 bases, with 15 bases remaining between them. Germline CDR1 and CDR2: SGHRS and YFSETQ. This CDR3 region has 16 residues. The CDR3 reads CASSLITGSPTGELFF. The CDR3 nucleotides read TGCGCCAGCAGCTTGATTACAGGGAGCCCGACCGGGGAGCTGTTTTTT.

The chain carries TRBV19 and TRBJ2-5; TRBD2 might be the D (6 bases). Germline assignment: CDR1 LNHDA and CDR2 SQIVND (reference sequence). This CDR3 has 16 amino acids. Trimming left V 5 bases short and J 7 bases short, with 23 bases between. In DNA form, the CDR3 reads TGTGCCAGTAGTGTCTCAACCGGGACTCACGGGTGGACCCAGTACTTC. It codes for CASSVSTGTHGWTQYF.

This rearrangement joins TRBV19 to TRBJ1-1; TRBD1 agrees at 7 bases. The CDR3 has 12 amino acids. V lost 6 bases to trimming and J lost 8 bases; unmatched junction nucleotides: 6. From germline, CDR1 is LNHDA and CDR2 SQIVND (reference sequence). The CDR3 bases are TGTGCCAGTAGCCCTCAGGGACAGGAAGCTTTCTTT. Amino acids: CASSPQGQEAFF.

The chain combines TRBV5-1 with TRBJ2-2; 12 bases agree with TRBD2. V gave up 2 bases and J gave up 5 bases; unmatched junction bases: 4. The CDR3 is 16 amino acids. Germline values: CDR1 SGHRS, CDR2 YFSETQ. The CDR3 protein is CASSLLAGGSTGELFF. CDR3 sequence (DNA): TGCGCCAGCAGCTTACTAGCGGGAGGTTCAACCGGGGAGCTGTTTTTT.

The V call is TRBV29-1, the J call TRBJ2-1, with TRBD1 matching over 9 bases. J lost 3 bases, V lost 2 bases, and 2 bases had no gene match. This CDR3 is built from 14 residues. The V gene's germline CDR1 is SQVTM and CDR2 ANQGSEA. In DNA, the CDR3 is TGCAGCGTTGAACGGACAGGGGTCTACAATGAGCAGTTCTTC. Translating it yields CSVERTGVYNEQFF.

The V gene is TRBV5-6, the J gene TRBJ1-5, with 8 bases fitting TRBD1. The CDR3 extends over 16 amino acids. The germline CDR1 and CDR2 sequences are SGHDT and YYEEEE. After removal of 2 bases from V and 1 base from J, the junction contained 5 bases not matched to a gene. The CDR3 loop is CASSLRTGMSNQPQHF. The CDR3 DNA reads TGTGCCAGCAGCTTAAGGACAGGGATGAGCAATCAGCCCCAGCATTTT.